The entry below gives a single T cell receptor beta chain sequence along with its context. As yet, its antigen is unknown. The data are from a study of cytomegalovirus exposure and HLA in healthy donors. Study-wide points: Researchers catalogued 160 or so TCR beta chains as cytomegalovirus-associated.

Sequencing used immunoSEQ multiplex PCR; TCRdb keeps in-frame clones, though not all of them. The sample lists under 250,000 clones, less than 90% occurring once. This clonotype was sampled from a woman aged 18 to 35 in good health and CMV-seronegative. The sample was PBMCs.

The CDR3 loop reads CASTGGPGYTF. In DNA, the CDR3 is TGTGCCAGCACCGGGGGACCTGGCTACACCTTC. The chain uses TRBV5-6 and TRBJ1-2; maybe TRBD1 (5 bases). Germline-derived CDR1 and CDR2 are SGHDT and YYEEEE. This CDR3 contains 11 residues. The V gene lost 6 bases and the J gene lost 7 bases, with 10 bases spanning the gap.